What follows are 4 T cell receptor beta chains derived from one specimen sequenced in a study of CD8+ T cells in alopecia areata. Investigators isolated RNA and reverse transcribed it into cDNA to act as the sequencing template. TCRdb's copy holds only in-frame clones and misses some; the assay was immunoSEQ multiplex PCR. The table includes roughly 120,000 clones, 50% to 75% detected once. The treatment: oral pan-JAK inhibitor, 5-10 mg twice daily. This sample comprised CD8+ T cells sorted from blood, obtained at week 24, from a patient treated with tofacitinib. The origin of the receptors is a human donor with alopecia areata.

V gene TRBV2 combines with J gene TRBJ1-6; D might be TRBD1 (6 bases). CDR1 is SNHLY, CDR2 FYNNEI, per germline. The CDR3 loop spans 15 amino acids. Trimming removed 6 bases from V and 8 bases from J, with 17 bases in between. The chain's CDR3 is CASRATGTSDSPLHF. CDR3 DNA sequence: TGTGCCAGCAGAGCAACAGGGACTTCTGATTCACCCCTCCACTTT.

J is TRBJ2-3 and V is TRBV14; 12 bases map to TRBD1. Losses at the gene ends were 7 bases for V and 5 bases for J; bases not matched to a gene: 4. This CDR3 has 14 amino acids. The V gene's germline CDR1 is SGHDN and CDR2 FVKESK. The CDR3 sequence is CASMGQGAEDTQYF. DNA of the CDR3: TGTGCCAGCATGGGACAGGGGGCCGAAGATACGCAGTATTTT.

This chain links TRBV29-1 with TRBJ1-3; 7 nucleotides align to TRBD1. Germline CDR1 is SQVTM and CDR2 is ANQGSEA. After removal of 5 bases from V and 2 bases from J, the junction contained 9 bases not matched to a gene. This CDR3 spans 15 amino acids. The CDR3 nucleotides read TGCAGCGTTTTATGGCAGGGGGGAACTGGAAACACCATATATTTT. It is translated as CSVLWQGGTGNTIYF.

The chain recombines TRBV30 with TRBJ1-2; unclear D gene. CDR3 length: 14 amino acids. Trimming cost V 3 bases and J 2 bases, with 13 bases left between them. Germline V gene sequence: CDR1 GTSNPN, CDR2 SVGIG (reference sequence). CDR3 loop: CAWSLRVGNYGYTF. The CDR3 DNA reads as TGTGCCTGGAGCCTCCGTGTCGGAAACTATGGCTACACCTTC.